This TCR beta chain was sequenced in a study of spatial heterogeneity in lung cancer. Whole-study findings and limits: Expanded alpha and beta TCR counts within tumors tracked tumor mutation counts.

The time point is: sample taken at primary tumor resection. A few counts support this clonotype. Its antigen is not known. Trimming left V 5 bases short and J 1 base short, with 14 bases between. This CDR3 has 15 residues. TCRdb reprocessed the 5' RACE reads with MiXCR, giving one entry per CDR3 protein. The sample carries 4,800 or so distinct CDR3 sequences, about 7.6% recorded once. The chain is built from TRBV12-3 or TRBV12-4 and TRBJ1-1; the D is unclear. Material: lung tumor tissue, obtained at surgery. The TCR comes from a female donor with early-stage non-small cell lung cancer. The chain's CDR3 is CASSPDEDQNTEAFF. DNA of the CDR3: TGTGCCAGCAGTCCCGATGAGGACCAGAACACTGAAGCTTTCTTT.